This T cell receptor beta chain is drawn from a study of cytomegalovirus exposure and HLA in healthy donors. The study's findings and limits: A classifier reportedly called cytomegalovirus status with high sensitivity and specificity.

The primer mix had 60 Vbeta and 13 Jbeta primers. TCRdb's table, derived via immunoSEQ multiplex PCR, lists solely in-frame clones and lacks some. Found here are tens of thousands of clones; the top ten clones hold around 1.1%. About this clone: Its antigen remains unknown.

Losses at the gene ends were 10 bases for V and 5 bases for J; bases not matched to a gene: 10. Looked up from germline, CDR1 is LNHDA and CDR2 is SQIVND (reference sequence). The CDR3 covers 15 residues. This TCR came from a woman in her 30s in good health and CMV-seronegative. Specimen: PBMCs. J is TRBJ2-2 and V is TRBV19; TRBD1 aligns across 10 bases. CDR3 nucleotide sequence: TGTGCCACCTCCCTCGGACAGGGGGGAACCGGGGAGCTGTTTTTT. The encoded protein is CATSLGQGGTGELFF.